Each of the 12 T cell receptor beta chains below was sequenced from the same sample in a study of blood T cell repertoires in COVID-19. This table comes from immunoSEQ multiplex PCR, and its TCRdb copy is limited to in-frame clones, with some not included. This table has 190,000 or so clones, 82% appearing once. Sequenced input: PBMCs or T cells enriched from blood (not recorded which). These TCRs come from a man aged 40-49 years who had recovered from COVID-19.

The V and J genes are TRBV5-1 and TRBJ2-1; D might be TRBD2 (5 bases). The CDR3 has 16 residues. The V and J ends lost 0 bases and 4 bases respectively, with 14 bases between them. Germline CDR1 and CDR2: SGHRS and YFSETQ. The CDR3 nucleotides are TGCGCCAGCAGCTTGGTCGGGGTTCCTCAATACAATGAGCAGTTCTTC. Protein product: CASSLVGVPQYNEQFF.

V is TRBV19 and J is TRBJ2-1; 7 bases are a match to TRBD1. Trimming at V came to 8 bases and at J to 12 bases, leaving 4 bases not matched to a gene. CDR1 is LNHDA, CDR2 SQIVND, per germline (reference sequence). The CDR3 extends over 10 amino acids. The CDR3 DNA reads as TGTGCCAGTGGGACAGTCTGGCAGTTCTTC. Translating gives CASGTVWQFF.

The rearrangement links TRBV29-1 to TRBJ1-5; 9 bases line up with TRBD1. Germline CDR1 reads SQVTM; CDR2 reads ANQGSEA. This CDR3 spans 12 amino acids. Trimming removed 7 bases from V and 6 bases from J; junction bases left unmatched: 4. CDR3 region: CSALDRGQPQHF. The DNA for the CDR3 is TGCAGCGCCCTGGACAGGGGTCAGCCCCAGCATTTT.

This clone was seen repeatedly, ten times or more. The CDR3 protein is CASSALQGVAEKLFF. CDR3 sequence (DNA): TGTGCCAGCAGCGCCCTACAGGGTGTGGCAGAAAAACTGTTTTTT. This chain links TRBV11-2 with TRBJ1-4; TRBD1 might be the D (6 bases). Per the germline V gene, CDR1 is SGHAT and CDR2 is FQNNGV. V lost 5 bases, J lost 8 bases, and 18 bases lay in between. The CDR3 totals 15 residues. Drawing the rest from reference TRBV11-2 and TRBJ1-4, the complete variable domain is EAGVAQSPRYKIIEKRQSVAFWCNPISGHATLYWYQQILGQGPKLLIQFQNNGVVDDSQLPKDRFSAERLKGVDSTLKIQPAKLEDSAVYLCASSALQGVAEKLFFGSGTQLSVL.

The chain has TRBV4-1 and TRBJ2-1, with a possible D match to TRBD2 (6 bases). The V end lost 4 bases, the J end lost 0 bases, and 13 bases lay between the germline ends. Germline CDR1 reads MGHRA; CDR2 reads YSYEKL. This CDR3 comprises 16 residues. The DNA for the CDR3 is TGCGCCAGCAGCCGAGGGACTCTCAGCTCCTACAATGAGCAGTTCTTC. Translating gives CASSRGTLSSYNEQFF.

Note on this clone: A read error may produce the germline difference seen at one junction end. The J gene is TRBJ2-1, the V gene TRBV2, with 8 nucleotides matching TRBD1. CDR3 length: 13 residues. Germline CDR1 is SNHLY and CDR2 is FYNNEI. The CDR3 loop is CARRGQDYNEQFF. CDR3 coding DNA: TGTGCCCGCAGGGGACAGGACTACAATGAGCAGTTCTTC.

V is TRBV7-3 and J is TRBJ1-1, with 8 bases lining up with TRBD1. CDR3 size: 13 residues. J lost 4 bases, V lost 2 bases, and 0 bases had no gene match. CDR1 SGHTA and CDR2 FQGTGA come from the germline V gene. This chain's CDR3 is CASSLGQGTEAFF. CDR3 DNA: TGTGCCAGCAGCTTAGGACAGGGCACTGAAGCTTTCTTT.

This clone was recorded once. The CDR3 DNA is TGCGCCAGCAGCTTGGGACAGGGGAGGTTAGGAGGTACGCAGTATTTT. As protein: CASSLGQGRLGGTQYF. This chain links TRBV5-1 with TRBJ2-3; 8 bases are a match to TRBD1. Germline-derived CDR1 and CDR2 are SGHRS and YFSETQ. V was clipped by 0 bases and J by 8 bases; unmatched bases: 11. The length of the CDR3 is 16 residues.

J is TRBJ2-7 and V is TRBV11-2; 8 positions agree with TRBD1. J lost 3 bases, V lost 5 bases, and 9 bases had no gene match. Germline V gene sequence: CDR1 SGHAT, CDR2 FQNNGV. The CDR3 totals 15 residues. CDR3: CASSPQTGTGYEQYF. The CDR3 DNA reads as TGTGCCAGCAGCCCTCAAACCGGGACAGGCTACGAGCAGTACTTC.

This chain joins TRBV4-2 and TRBJ1-1; possibly TRBD1 for D (5 bases). Trimming stripped 0 bases from V and 0 bases from J, with 11 bases between. Germline-derived CDR1 and CDR2 are LGHNA and YNFKEQ. This CDR3 contains 16 residues. The CDR3 reads CASSQDWGLMNTEAFF. In DNA, the CDR3 is TGTGCCAGCAGCCAAGACTGGGGACTTATGAACACTGAAGCTTTCTTT.

V and J are TRBV28 and TRBJ1-5; D is undetermined. The ends were cut back, 5 bases at V and 0 bases at J, with 14 bases in the middle. Germline V gives CDR1 MDHEN, CDR2 SYDVKM. The CDR3 spans 16 residues. This CDR3 is CASSLSRVDSNQPQHF. CDR3 DNA: TGTGCCAGCAGTCTATCCCGGGTCGATAGCAATCAGCCCCAGCATTTT.

The rearrangement uses TRBV4-2 and TRBJ1-5; D ambiguous. V was clipped by 0 bases and J by 5 bases, with 5 bases between them. The CDR3 loop spans 13 amino acids. Germline V gene data show CDR1 as LGHNA and CDR2 as YNFKEQ. In DNA, the CDR3 is TGTGCCAGCAGCCAAGATCGAGATCAGCCCCAGCATTTT. The encoded protein is CASSQDRDQPQHF.